This T cell receptor (beta chain) was identified during a study of blood T cell repertoires in COVID-19. Original analysis: Amplification with reference gene primers provided the estimates of nucleated cell counts. Clones were read by immunoSEQ multiplex PCR, and TCRdb kept only the in-frame ones, dropping some. The DNA was the basis for D and trimming; V, J and clone size are from that table. Of a few hundred thousand clones detected, about 87% appear once; the ten largest clones hold 1.2%. The ends lost 4 bases at V and 3 bases at J; junction bases unmatched: 15. This CDR3 is 18 amino acids long. CDR1 SGHRS and CDR2 YFSETQ come from the germline V gene. Cohort allocation depended upon clinical history that participants reported. Recovery among Cohort 3 donors was established by two negative PCRs, clearance, or symptom resolution.

The chain joins TRBV5-1 to TRBJ2-3; 9 bases line up with TRBD2. Sequencing was performed on PBMCs or T cells enriched from blood (not recorded which). This TCR was sampled from a man aged 30 to 39 who had recovered from COVID-19. CDR3 region: CASSPNGPRSGSTDTQYF. CDR3 coding DNA: TGCGCCAGCAGCCCCAATGGGCCACGTAGCGGGAGTACAGATACGCAGTATTTT.